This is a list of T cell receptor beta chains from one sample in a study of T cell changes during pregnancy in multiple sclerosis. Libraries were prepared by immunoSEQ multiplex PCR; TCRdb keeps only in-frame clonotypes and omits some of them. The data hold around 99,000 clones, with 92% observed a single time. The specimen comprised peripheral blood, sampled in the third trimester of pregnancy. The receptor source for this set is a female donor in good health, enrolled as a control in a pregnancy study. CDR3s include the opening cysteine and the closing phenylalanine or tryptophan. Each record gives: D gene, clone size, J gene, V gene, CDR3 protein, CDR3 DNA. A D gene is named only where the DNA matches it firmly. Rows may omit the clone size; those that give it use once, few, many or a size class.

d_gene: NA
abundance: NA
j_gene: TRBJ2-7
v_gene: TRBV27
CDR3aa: CASSFAGYEQYF
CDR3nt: TGTGCCAGCAGTTTCGCGGGCTACGAGCAGTACTTC

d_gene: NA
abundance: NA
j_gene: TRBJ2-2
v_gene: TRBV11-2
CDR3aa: CASSLLWTKNTGELFF
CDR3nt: TGTGCCAGCAGCTTACTTTGGACTAAGAACACCGGGGAGCTGTTTTTT

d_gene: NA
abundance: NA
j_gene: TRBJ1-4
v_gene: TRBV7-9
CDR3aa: CASSRPGAGISREKLFF
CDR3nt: TGTGCCAGCAGCCGTCCTGGGGCAGGGATCAGTCGTGAAAAACTGTTTTTT

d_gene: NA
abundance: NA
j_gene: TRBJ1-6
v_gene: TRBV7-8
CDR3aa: CASSLSFGILNSPLHF
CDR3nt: TGTGCCAGCAGCTTATCTTTCGGGATCCTTAATTCACCCCTCCACTTT

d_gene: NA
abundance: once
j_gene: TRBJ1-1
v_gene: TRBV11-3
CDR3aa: CASSPSGGFTEAFF
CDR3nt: TGTGCCAGCAGCCCATCCGGGGGGTTCACTGAAGCTTTCTTT

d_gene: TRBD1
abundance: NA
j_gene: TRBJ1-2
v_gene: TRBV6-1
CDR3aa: CASSDSRTGGGYTF
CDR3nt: TGTGCCAGCAGTGATTCGCGGACAGGGGGCGGCTACACCTTC

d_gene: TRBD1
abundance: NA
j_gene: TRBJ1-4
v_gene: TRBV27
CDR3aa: CASSSRDREQLFF
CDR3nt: TGTGCCAGCAGTTCACGCGACAGGGAACAACTGTTTTTT

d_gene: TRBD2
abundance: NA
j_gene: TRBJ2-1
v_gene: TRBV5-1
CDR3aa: CASSFFRTSGGLNEQFF
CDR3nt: TGCGCCAGCAGCTTCTTCCGGACTAGCGGGGGGCTGAATGAGCAGTTCTTC

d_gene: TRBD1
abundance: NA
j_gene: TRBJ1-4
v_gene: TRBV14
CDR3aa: CASSRKLQGAPEKLFF
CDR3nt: TGTGCCAGCAGCCGCAAACTACAGGGGGCGCCTGAAAAACTGTTTTTT

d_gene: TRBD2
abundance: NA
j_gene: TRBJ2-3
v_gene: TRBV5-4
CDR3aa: CASSFPLGTSGVQDTQYF
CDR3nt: TGTGCCAGCAGCTTCCCGTTGGGGACTAGCGGGGTTCAAGATACGCAGTATTTT

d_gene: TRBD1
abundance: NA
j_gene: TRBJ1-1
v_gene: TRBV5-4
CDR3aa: CASSFRTGANEAFF
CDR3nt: TGTGCCAGCAGCTTTCGAACAGGGGCGAATGAAGCTTTCTTT

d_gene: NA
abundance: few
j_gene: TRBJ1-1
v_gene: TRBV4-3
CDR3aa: CASSQDRVGTEAFF
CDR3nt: TGCGCCAGCAGCCAAGATCGGGTTGGAACTGAAGCTTTCTTT

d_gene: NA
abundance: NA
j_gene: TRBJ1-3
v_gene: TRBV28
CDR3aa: CASSLVRGQNTIYF
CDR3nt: TGTGCCAGCAGTTTAGTCAGGGGTCAAAACACCATATATTTT

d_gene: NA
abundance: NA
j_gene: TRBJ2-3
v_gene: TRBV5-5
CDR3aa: CASSSAEETQYF
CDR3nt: TGTGCCAGCAGCTCGGCGGAGGAGACGCAGTATTTT

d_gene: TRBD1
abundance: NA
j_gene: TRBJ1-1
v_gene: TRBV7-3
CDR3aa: CASSTRQGGNTEAFF
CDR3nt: TGTGCCAGCAGCACCCGACAGGGGGGGAACACTGAAGCTTTCTTT

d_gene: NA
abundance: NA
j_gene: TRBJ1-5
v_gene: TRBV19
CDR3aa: CASTYLAGPQPQHF
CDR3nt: TGTGCCAGTACTTATTTGGCAGGGCCCCAGCCCCAGCATTTT

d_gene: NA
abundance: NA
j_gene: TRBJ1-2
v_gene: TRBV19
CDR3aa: CASIGDMGGYTF
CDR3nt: TGTGCCAGTATCGGGGATATGGGGGGCTACACCTTC

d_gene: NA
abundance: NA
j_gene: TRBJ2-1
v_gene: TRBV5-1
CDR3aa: CASSLADRSYNEQFF
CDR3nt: TGCGCCAGCAGCTTGGCTGACAGGAGCTACAATGAGCAGTTCTTC

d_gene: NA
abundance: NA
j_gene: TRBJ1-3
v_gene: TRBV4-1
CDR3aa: CASSQDSSGNTIYF
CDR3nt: TGCGCCAGCAGCCAGGACAGCTCTGGAAACACCATATATTTT

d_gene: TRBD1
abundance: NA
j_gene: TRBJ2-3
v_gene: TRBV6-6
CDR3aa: CASSPRTGATDTQYF
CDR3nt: TGTGCCAGCAGTCCCAGGACAGGGGCCACAGATACGCAGTATTTT

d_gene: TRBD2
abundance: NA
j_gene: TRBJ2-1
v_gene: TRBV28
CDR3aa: CASSPRGTSGDNEQFF
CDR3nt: TGTGCCAGCAGCCCCCGAGGGACTAGCGGTGACAATGAGCAGTTCTTC

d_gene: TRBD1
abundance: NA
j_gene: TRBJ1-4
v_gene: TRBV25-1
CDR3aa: CASSELMTGENEKLFF
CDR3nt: TGTGCCAGCAGTGAACTCATGACAGGGGAGAATGAAAAACTGTTTTTT

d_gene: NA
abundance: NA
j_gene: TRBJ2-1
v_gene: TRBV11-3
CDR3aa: CASSLGGQRTYNEQFF
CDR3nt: TGTGCCAGCAGCTTAGGGGGCCAGCGAACCTACAATGAGCAGTTCTTC

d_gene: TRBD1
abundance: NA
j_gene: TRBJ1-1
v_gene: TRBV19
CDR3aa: CASTGQGNTEAFF
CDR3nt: TGTGCCAGTACAGGACAGGGGAACACTGAAGCTTTCTTT

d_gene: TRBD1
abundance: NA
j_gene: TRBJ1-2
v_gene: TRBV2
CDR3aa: CASGQVSGGYTF
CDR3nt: TGTGCCAGCGGACAGGTTTCGGGAGGCTACACCTTC

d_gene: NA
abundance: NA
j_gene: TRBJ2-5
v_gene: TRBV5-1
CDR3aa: CASSLDPGKETQYF
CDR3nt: TGCGCCAGCAGCTTGGACCCAGGGAAAGAGACCCAGTACTTC

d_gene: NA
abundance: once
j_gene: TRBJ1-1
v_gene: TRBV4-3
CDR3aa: CASSQEWGRFEAFF
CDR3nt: TGCGCCAGCAGCCAAGAATGGGGGCGTTTTGAAGCTTTCTTT

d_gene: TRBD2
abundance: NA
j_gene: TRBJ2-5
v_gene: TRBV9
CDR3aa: CASSVGVSRGGLETQYF
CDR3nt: TGTGCCAGCAGCGTAGGGGTTTCGCGGGGGGGCTTGGAGACCCAGTACTTC

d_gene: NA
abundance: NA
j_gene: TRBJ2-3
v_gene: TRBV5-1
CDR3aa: CASSFSRDTQYF
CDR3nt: TGCGCCAGCAGCTTCTCGAGAGATACGCAGTATTTT

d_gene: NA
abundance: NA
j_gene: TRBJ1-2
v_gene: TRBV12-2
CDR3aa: CASRLLTDAYGYTF
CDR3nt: TGTGCAAGTCGCTTATTGACTGATGCCTATGGCTACACCTTC

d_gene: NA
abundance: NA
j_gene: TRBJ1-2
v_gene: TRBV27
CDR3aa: CASSLSGLGSYGYTF
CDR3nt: TGTGCCAGCAGTTTATCGGGCCTGGGGAGCTATGGCTACACCTTC

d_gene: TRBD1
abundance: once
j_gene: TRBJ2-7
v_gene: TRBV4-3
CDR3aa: CASSLSRTGGSEQYF
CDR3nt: TGCGCCAGCAGTCTTAGCAGGACAGGTGGTAGCGAGCAGTACTTC

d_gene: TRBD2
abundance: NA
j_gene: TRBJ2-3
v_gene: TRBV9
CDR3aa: CASRGGGGARDTQYF
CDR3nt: TGTGCCAGCAGAGGGGGCGGGGGGGCCCGAGATACGCAGTATTTT

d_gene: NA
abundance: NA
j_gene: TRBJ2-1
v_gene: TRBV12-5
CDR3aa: CASGSTLGPGPYNEQFF
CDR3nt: TGTGCTAGTGGTTCGACCCTAGGGCCAGGGCCCTACAATGAGCAGTTCTTC

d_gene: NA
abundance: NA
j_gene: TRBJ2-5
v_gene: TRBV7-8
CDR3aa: CASSWTEFQETQYF
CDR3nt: TGTGCCAGCAGCTGGACAGAATTCCAAGAGACCCAGTACTTC

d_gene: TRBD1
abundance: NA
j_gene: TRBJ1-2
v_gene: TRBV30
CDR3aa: CAWSTADRASNGYTF
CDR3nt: TGTGCCTGGAGTACGGCGGACAGGGCGTCGAATGGCTACACCTTC

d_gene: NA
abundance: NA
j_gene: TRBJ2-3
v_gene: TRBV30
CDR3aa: CAWSVAGLGTDTQYF
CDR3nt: TGTGCCTGGAGTGTAGCCGGGTTGGGCACAGATACGCAGTATTTT

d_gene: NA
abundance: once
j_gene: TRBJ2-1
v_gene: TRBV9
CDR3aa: CASSPTGTPANEQFF
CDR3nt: TGTGCCAGCAGCCCCACGGGGACTCCGGCCAATGAGCAGTTCTTC

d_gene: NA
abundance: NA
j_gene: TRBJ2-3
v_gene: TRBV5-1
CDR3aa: CASSSGLDTDTQYF
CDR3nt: TGCGCCAGCAGCTCGGGACTGGACACAGATACGCAGTATTTT

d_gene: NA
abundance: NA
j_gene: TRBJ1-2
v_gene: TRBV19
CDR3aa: CASSSRANYGYTF
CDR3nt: TGTGCCAGTAGTAGCAGGGCGAACTATGGCTACACCTTC

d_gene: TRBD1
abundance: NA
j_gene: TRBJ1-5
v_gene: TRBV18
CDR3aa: CASSKGAGNQPQHF
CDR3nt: TGTGCCAGCTCAAAGGGGGCCGGCAATCAGCCCCAGCATTTT

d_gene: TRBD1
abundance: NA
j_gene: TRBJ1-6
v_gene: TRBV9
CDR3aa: CASSVRQGWDSPLHF
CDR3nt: TGTGCCAGCAGCGTCAGACAGGGGTGGGATTCACCCCTCCACTTT

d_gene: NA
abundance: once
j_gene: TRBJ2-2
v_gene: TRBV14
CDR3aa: CASSHQLNTGELFF
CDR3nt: TGTGCCAGCAGCCACCAACTTAACACCGGGGAGCTGTTTTTT

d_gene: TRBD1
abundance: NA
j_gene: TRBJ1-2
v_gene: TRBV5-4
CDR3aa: CASSLGVVLQGPGGYTF
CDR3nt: TGTGCCAGCAGCTTGGGGGTTGTGTTACAGGGGCCAGGAGGCTACACCTTC

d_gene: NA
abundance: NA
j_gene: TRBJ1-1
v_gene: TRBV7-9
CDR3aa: CASSLGATEAFF
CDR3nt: TGTGCCAGCAGCTTAGGGGCCACTGAAGCTTTCTTT

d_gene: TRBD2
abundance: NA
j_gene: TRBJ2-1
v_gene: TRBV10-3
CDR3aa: CAISEPGLAGGGSYNEQFF
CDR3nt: TGTGCCATCAGTGAGCCGGGACTAGCGGGGGGAGGCTCCTACAATGAGCAGTTCTTC

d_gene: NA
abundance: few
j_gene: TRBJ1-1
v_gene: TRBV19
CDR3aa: CASSIAVIANTEAFF
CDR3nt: TGTGCCAGTAGTATAGCGGTAATAGCGAACACTGAAGCTTTCTTT

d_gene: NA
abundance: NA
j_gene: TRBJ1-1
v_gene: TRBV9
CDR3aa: CASSVVMRAEAFF
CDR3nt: TGTGCCAGCAGCGTAGTAATGAGGGCTGAAGCTTTCTTT

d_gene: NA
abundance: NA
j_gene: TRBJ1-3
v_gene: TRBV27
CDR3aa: CASSFEPPGSGNTIYF
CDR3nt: TGTGCCAGCAGTTTTGAACCGCCCGGCTCTGGAAACACCATATATTTT

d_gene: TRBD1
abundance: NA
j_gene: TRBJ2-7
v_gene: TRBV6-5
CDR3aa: CASTDGTGGSYEQYF
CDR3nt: TGTGCCAGCACCGACGGGACAGGGGGCTCCTACGAGCAGTACTTC

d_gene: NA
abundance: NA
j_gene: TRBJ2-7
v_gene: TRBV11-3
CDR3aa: CASSSRPHVGQTLSYEQYF
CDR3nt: TGTGCCAGCAGCTCTAGGCCCCACGTTGGACAGACCCTCTCCTACGAGCAGTACTTC

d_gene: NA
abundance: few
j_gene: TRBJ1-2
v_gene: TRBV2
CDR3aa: CASSESVYGYTF
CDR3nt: TGTGCCAGCAGTGAATCAGTGTATGGCTACACCTTC

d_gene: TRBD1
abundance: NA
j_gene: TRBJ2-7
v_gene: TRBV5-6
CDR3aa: CASSLARGLSYEQYF
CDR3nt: TGTGCCAGCAGCTTGGCCAGGGGGCTCTCCTACGAGCAGTACTTC

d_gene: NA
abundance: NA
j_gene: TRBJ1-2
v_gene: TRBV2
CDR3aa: CSHEGGEDGYTF
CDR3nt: TGTTCTCATGAAGGGGGGGAAGATGGCTACACCTTC